This T cell receptor beta chain was identified in a study of radiation and T cells in renal cell carcinoma. Study observations and caveats: Pretreatment tumor biopsies were lacking, so baseline clonotypes are unknown.

Assay used: immunoSEQ multiplex PCR; TCRdb lists only in-frame clones, some missing. This repertoire shows about 150,000 clones, roughly nine tenths found once; its top ten account for roughly 4.1%. Comments on this clone: Antigen: not known.

Time point described: baseline pretreatment blood. The treatment was: 15 Gy SBRT to primary tumor, nephrectomy 4 weeks later. Trimming removed 6 bases from V and 5 bases from J, with 10 bases in between. Per germline, CDR1 SQVTM and CDR2 ANQGSEA. This CDR3 spans 11 amino acids. Sample: blood, taken from a patient whose treatment included radiotherapy and nephrectomy. The V gene is TRBV29-1, the J gene TRBJ2-5, with D perhaps matching TRBD1 (5 bases). The source of this sequence is a woman in her 70s with renal cell carcinoma. CDR3 protein: CSVGDGETQYF. The CDR3 coding sequence is TGCAGCGTAGGGGATGGGGAGACCCAGTACTTC.